This T cell receptor (beta chain) was obtained from a study of response to subunit inactivated influenza vaccine. The study, taken as a whole, reports: Authors suggested seasonal influenza vaccinations each recruit few new T cells.

Trimming left V 9 bases short and J 0 bases short, with 9 bases between. CDR3 length equals 13 residues. MiXCR, applied by TCRdb to the RT-PCR reads, yields one record per CDR3 protein. The sample includes about 310,000 distinct CDR3 sequences, less than 25% of them seen just once. There are a few counts of this clonotype. Its cognate antigen is unknown. The sequencing used PBMCs from blood, collected approximately 20 months after vaccination. The origin of this receptor is a man aged 50-75 years who received an inactivated influenza vaccine. The V call is TRBV12-3 or TRBV12-4, the J call TRBJ1-5; a possible D gene is TRBD1 (5 bases). The CDR3 sequence: CASSGASNQPQHF. CDR3 DNA: TGTGCCAGTTCCGGGGCTAGCAATCAGCCCCAGCATTTT.